Presented here are 6 T cell receptor beta chains from one specimen sequenced in a study of molecular identifiers for immune sequencing clone quantification. TCRdb processed the PCR reads anew with MiXCR; each CDR3 protein has one entry. In the table there are over 600,000 distinct CDR3 sequences, nearly 20% of which are singletons. Sequencing used naive CD8+ T cells from blood, with Jurkat cell RNA spiked in. Subset of the sample: FACS-sorted CD8+CD4-CCR7+CD45RA+ naive T cells. Receptors originate from a human donor in good health. Some libraries in this study had Jurkat cell RNA spiked in.

V usage is TRBV9 and J usage is TRBJ2-7, with TRBD2 as a possible D gene (6 bases). CDR1 SGDLS and CDR2 YYNGEE come from the germline V gene. Trimming left V 5 bases short and J 2 bases short, with 14 bases between. The CDR3 extends over 14 amino acids. CDR3 in DNA: TGTGCCAGCAGTGGGACTCAAACCCCCTACGAGCAGTACGTC. Its protein is CASSGTQTPYEQYV.

The chain joins TRBV11-2 to TRBJ2-5; possible D gene TRBD2, 5 bases. This CDR3 is built from 14 residues. Trimming left V 1 base short and J 0 bases short, with 6 bases between. Germline V gives CDR1 SGHAT, CDR2 FQNNGV. In DNA form, the CDR3 reads TGTGCCAGCAGCTTAGGCGGGTACCAAGAGACCCAGTACTTC. Amino acids: CASSLGGYQETQYF. The full variable domain, its missing parts supplied by reference TRBV11-2 and TRBJ2-5, is EAGVAQSPRYKIIEKRQSVAFWCNPISGHATLYWYQQILGQGPKLLIQFQNNGVVDDSQLPKDRFSAERLKGVDSTLKIQPAKLEDSAVYLCASSLGGYQETQYFGPGTRLLVL.

This clonotype was seen repeatedly, ten times or more. The chain uses TRBV19 and TRBJ2-5; tentatively, D is TRBD1 (5 bases). V was shortened by 7 bases and J by 0 bases, with 6 bases between the two germline ends. CDR1 and CDR2 (germline): LNHDA, SQIVND (reference sequence). The CDR3 totals 12 residues. This chain's CDR3 is CASMDNQETQYF. The CDR3 DNA reads as TGTGCCAGTATGGACAACCAAGAGACCCAGTACTTC.

The table lists this clonotype with a count of one. The chain is built from TRBV7-3 and TRBJ1-1, with D tentatively TRBD1 (6 bases). In germline, CDR1 is SGHTA, CDR2 FQGTGA. V lost 5 bases and J lost 0, with 13 bases in between. The CDR3 contains 15 residues. The CDR3, as DNA: TGTGCCAGCAGCCCGGACACAGGGATGAACACTGAAGCTTTCTTT. Its protein product is CASSPDTGMNTEAFF.

A few counts support this clonotype. The chain combines TRBV11-2 with TRBJ2-1; 8 positions agree with TRBD2. This CDR3 has 15 residues. CDR1 is SGHAT and CDR2 is FQNNGV in the germline V gene. The junction had 8 bases not matched to a gene; V was cut back by 4 bases and J by 6 bases. In DNA, the CDR3 is TGTGCCAGCAGCTACGGGAAAGCGGGAGTCAATGAGCAGTTCTTC. Its protein is CASSYGKAGVNEQFF. The full variable domain, with the rest looked up from reference TRBV11-2 and TRBJ2-1, is EAGVAQSPRYKIIEKRQSVAFWCNPISGHATLYWYQQILGQGPKLLIQFQNNGVVDDSQLPKDRFSAERLKGVDSTLKIQPAKLEDSAVYLCASSYGKAGVNEQFFGPGTRLTVL.

A note on this clonotype: A read error is possible here, since a much larger clone lies one base away. The V and J genes are TRBV30 and TRBJ1-3; D remains unclear. V was shortened by 0 bases and J by 0 bases, with 6 bases between the two germline ends. Germline values: CDR1 GTSNPN, CDR2 SVGIG (reference sequence). The CDR3 consists of 14 residues. CDR3 nucleotide sequence: TGTGCCTGGAGTGTAACAGCCTCTGGAAACACCATATATTTT. Translated, it gives CAWSVTASGNTIYF. Variable domain in full (rest from reference TRBV30 and TRBJ1-3): SQTIHQWPATLVQPVGSPLSLECTVEGTSNPNLYWYRQAAGRGLQLLFYSVGIGQISSEVPQNLSASRPQDRQFILSSKKLLLSDSGFYLCAWSVTASGNTIYFGEGSWLTVV.